Listed below are T cell receptor beta chains from one sample, sequenced in a study of a mutant IDH1 vaccine in newly diagnosed glioma. Their recognized antigens are unknown. Clones were sequenced by immunoSEQ multiplex PCR, and TCRdb holds only the in-frame ones, with some missing. The data show tens of thousands of clones, over 80% seen once. The source was PBMCs, collected from a glioma patient whose treatment included an IDH1 peptide vaccine. These receptors all come from a man aged 35 to 55 with glioma. Some clones in this sample may be carry-over from other donors' samples. CDR3s include the opening cysteine and the closing phenylalanine or tryptophan. A D gene is named only where the DNA matches it firmly. Clone size is shown for a subset of rows, as once, few, many or a class of expanded clone.

abundance | len | d_gene | j_gene | v_gene | CDR3aa | CDR3nt
NA | 15 | NA | TRBJ2-2 | TRBV2 | CASMAGVGDTGELFF | TGTGCCAGCATGGCTGGGGTGGGCGACACCGGGGAGCTGTTTTTT
NA | 13 | NA | TRBJ1-3 | TRBV30 | CALGGYTGNTIYF | TGTGCCCTTGGCGGGTACACTGGAAACACCATATATTTT
NA | 14 | NA | TRBJ1-1 | TRBV23-1 | CASSQNLGATEAFF | TGCGCCAGCAGTCAAAACCTGGGGGCGACTGAAGCTTTCTTT
NA | 14 | NA | TRBJ1-1 | TRBV7-9 | CASSFGGLDPGAFF | TGTGCCAGCAGCTTTGGAGGACTCGATCCGGGAGCTTTCTTT
NA | 11 | NA | TRBJ2-5 | TRBV6-5 | CASFWLETQYF | TGTGCCAGCTTCTGGCTAGAGACCCAGTACTTC
NA | 15 | NA | TRBJ1-4 | TRBV7-2 | CASSLRQATNEKLFF | TGTGCCAGCAGCCTGAGACAGGCAACTAATGAAAAACTGTTTTTT
NA | 16 | NA | TRBJ1-5 | TRBV6-1 | CASSESSFTANQPQHF | TGTGCCAGCAGTGAAAGTTCCTTTACCGCCAATCAGCCCCAGCATTTT
NA | 13 | NA | TRBJ1-1 | TRBV7-3 | CASSLNRNTEAFF | TGTGCCAGCAGCTTAAACAGGAACACTGAAGCTTTCTTT
NA | 14 | TRBD1 | TRBJ2-5 | TRBV30 | CAWSGQGIGETQYF | TGTGCCTGGAGTGGACAGGGGATTGGCGAGACCCAGTACTTC
NA | 14 | NA | TRBJ1-2 | TRBV5-5 | CASSPTEGGYGYTF | TGTGCCAGCAGCCCCACGGAGGGAGGGTATGGCTACACCTTC
NA | 14 | NA | TRBJ1-1 | TRBV4-1 | CASSRPTQDTEAFF | TGCGCCAGCAGCCGACCGACTCAAGACACTGAAGCTTTCTTT
once | 13 | NA | TRBJ2-7 | TRBV19 | CASSISDGTEQYF | TGTGCCAGTAGTATCTCCGACGGGACCGAGCAGTACTTC
once | 15 | NA | TRBJ2-7 | TRBV6-6 | CASSHPGAGANEQYF | TGTGCCAGCAGTCACCCGGGGGCGGGGGCAAACGAGCAGTACTTC
NA | 12 | NA | TRBJ1-2 | TRBV6-5 | CASGVTGYGYTF | TGTGCCAGCGGGGTAACGGGGTATGGCTACACCTTC
NA | 12 | TRBD2 | TRBJ2-7 | TRBV4-1 | CASSQGGLAKYF | TGCGCCAGCAGCCAAGGTGGACTAGCGAAGTACTTC
NA | 15 | NA | TRBJ1-4 | TRBV4-2 | CASSQGGRANEKLFF | TGTGCCAGCAGCCAAGGGGGCAGGGCTAATGAAAAACTGTTTTTT
NA | 14 | NA | TRBJ2-5 | TRBV6-1 | CASSEAQGRGTQYF | TGTGCCAGCAGTGAAGCGCAGGGTCGGGGGACCCAGTACTTC
NA | 14 | NA | TRBJ1-6 | TRBV9 | CASSVSDSYSPLHF | TGTGCCAGCAGCGTAAGCGACAGCTATTCACCCCTCCACTTT
NA | 16 | TRBD1 | TRBJ1-2 | TRBV4-3 | CASSQTGTDFNYGYTF | TGCGCCAGCAGCCAGACCGGGACAGACTTTAACTATGGCTACACCTTC
few | 16 | NA | TRBJ1-1 | TRBV6-6 | CASSYVPGRWNTEAFF | TGTGCCAGCAGTTACGTCCCGGGACGGTGGAACACTGAAGCTTTCTTT
NA | 16 | TRBD1 | TRBJ1-5 | TRBV19 | CASSPTGATVIDPQHF | TGTGCCAGTAGCCCGACAGGGGCCACTGTGATAGACCCCCAGCATTTT
NA | 16 | TRBD1 | TRBJ1-6 | TRBV25-1 | CASSNRYRGYNSPLHF | TGTGCCAGCAGTAACCGATACAGGGGGTATAATTCACCCCTCCACTTT
NA | 15 | TRBD2 | TRBJ2-3 | TRBV6-1 | CASSETSGGADTQYF | TGTGCCAGCAGTGAGACTAGCGGGGGGGCCGATACGCAGTATTTT
NA | 12 | NA | TRBJ1-6 | TRBV30 | CACQRGNSPLHF | TGTGCCTGTCAGAGAGGGAATTCACCCCTCCACTTT
NA | 18 | NA | TRBJ1-5 | TRBV18 | CASSSDGTKLSANQPQHF | TGTGCCAGCTCTTCCGACGGGACAAAACTATCGGCGAATCAGCCCCAGCATTTT